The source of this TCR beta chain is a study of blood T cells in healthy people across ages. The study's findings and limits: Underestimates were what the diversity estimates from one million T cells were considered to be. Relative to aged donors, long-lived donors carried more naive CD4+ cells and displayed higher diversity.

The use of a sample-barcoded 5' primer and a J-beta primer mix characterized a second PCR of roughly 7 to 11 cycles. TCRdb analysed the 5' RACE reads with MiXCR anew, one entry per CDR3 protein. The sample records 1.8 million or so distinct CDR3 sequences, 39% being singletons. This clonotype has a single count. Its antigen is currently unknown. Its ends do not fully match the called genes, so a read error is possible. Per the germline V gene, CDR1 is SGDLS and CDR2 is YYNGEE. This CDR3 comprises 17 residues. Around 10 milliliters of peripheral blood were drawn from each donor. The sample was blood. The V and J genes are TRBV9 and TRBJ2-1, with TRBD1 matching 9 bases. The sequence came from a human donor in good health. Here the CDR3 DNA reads TGTGTCAGCAGCGCCGAACACACCGGGACAGGGACGAGTGAGCAGTTCTTC. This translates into CVSSAEHTGTGTSEQFF.